The 5 T cell receptor beta chains reported below all come from one sample, sequenced in a study of radiotherapy plus CTLA-4 blockade in lung cancer. Sequencing was performed with immunoSEQ multiplex PCR; in TCRdb, only in-frame clones are kept and a portion is missing. The profile covers fewer than 65,000 clones, with around 80% appearing a single time and over 6% taken by the ten largest. Sequences were derived from peripheral blood, sampled from a patient treated with radiotherapy plus ipilimumab. These receptors all stem from a human donor with non-small cell lung cancer whose response to radiotherapy plus ipilimumab could not be evaluated.

This rearrangement joins TRBV10-1 to TRBJ1-1; D gene unclear. The V end was cut by 8 bases, the J end by 4 bases, with 14 bases between. The CDR3 has 13 amino acids. Germline assignment: CDR1 WNHNN and CDR2 SYGVQD (reference sequence). DNA for the CDR3: TGCGCCAGCTCCCGAGAGCTCTTCACTGAAGCTTTCTTT. This translates into CASSRELFTEAFF.

The chain employs TRBV7-9 and TRBJ1-1; D remains unclear. With 1 base removed from V and 7 bases from J, the gap between germline ends came to 19 bases. The CDR3 sequence is 16 residues long. CDR1 SEHNR and CDR2 FQNEAQ come from the germline V gene (reference sequence). The CDR3 spells CASSLGDGGTRFEAFF. Written as DNA, the CDR3 is TGTGCCAGCAGCTTAGGCGACGGAGGAACACGGTTTGAAGCTTTCTTT.

The chain has TRBV7-9 and TRBJ1-5; TRBD1 matches at 10 bases. In germline, CDR1 is SEHNR, CDR2 FQNEAQ (reference sequence). The CDR3 extends over 16 amino acids. The junction had 6 bases not matched to a gene; V was cut back by 5 bases and J by 2 bases. CDR3: CASSRGTGDGNQPQHF. CDR3 nucleotides: TGTGCCAGCAGCCGCGGGACAGGGGATGGCAATCAGCCCCAGCATTTT.

This sequence joins TRBV11-2 and TRBJ2-7, with D tentatively TRBD1 (6 bases). Germline V lookup: CDR1 SGHAT, CDR2 FQNNGV. This CDR3 comprises 16 residues. The V end lost 2 bases, the J end lost 0 bases, and 14 bases lay between the germline ends. The DNA for the CDR3 is TGTGCCAGCAGCTTATTCTTGCAGGGGAGCTCCTACGAGCAGTACTTC. Residues: CASSLFLQGSSYEQYF.

The CDR3 bases are TGTGCCAGCAGCCTTACTACAGGGTACGCAGATACGCAGTATTTT. Residues: CASSLTTGYADTQYF. The chain carries TRBV7-9 and TRBJ2-3; D might be TRBD1 (6 bases). The V end was cut by 5 bases, the J end by 4 bases, with 16 bases between. CDR3 length: 15 amino acids. CDR1 SEHNR and CDR2 FQNEAQ come from the germline V gene (reference sequence).